This T cell receptor (beta chain) appears in the sequencing data of a study of blood T cell dynamics during melanoma immunotherapy. Study context: Standard first-line treatment here was pembrolizumab or nivolumab plus ipilimumab in metastatic melanoma. Findings and limits, study-wide: PBMC repertoires of eventual disease-control patients split at W3 into clonality or diversity gains. It remained unknown if the driving T cell clones were melanoma-specific.

Remarks on this clone: The antigen is undetermined.

The repertoire was sequenced with immunoSEQ multiplex PCR; TCRdb's copy has only in-frame clones and lacks some. The table records around 15,000 clones, roughly nine tenths of them present only once. This CDR3 has 20 residues. Germline-derived CDR1 and CDR2 are MNHNS and SASEGT. V lost 1 base and J 6 bases, leaving 30 bases between the germline ends. This sample's time point: week 3, after first cycle of checkpoint inhibitor. The sequences come from blood, collected from a patient treated with checkpoint blockade. This TCR was sampled from a human donor with melanoma. The chain has TRBV6-1 and TRBJ1-2; D not certain. In DNA, the CDR3 is TGTGCCAGCAGTGAAGGAATGTATGATTGGGCAGTTGGACGGTTTAATGGCTACACCTTC. Its protein product is CASSEGMYDWAVGRFNGYTF.